This T cell receptor beta chain was recorded in a study of identical twins. Study-level points and caveats: Surplus twin overlap in beta out-of-frame sequences was less pronounced. For out-of-frame alpha sequences shared by twins, low generation probability was in excess.

Germline V gene data show CDR1 as SGHRS and CDR2 as YFSETQ. The germline V and J ends were trimmed by 2 bases and 1 base, with 14 bases remaining between them. The CDR3 length is 16 residues. Addition of a universal primer site occurred through template switching, and cDNA carried unique molecular identifiers. Each CDR3 protein is one row after TCRdb ran MiXCR on the 5' RACE reads. The data hold hundreds of thousands of distinct CDR3 sequences, with approximately 8.3% observed a single time. This clonotype was counted only a few times. The target antigen is unknown. The sample was also linked to a second study, of yellow fever vaccine responses in identical twins.

The chain carries TRBV5-1 and TRBJ2-3; D may be TRBD2 (5 bases). This TCR derives from a young woman in good health. The specimen was memory (CD45RO+) T cells sorted from blood. For the CDR3, the DNA is TGCGCCAGCAGCTTCATTACTAGTTCGGGCACAGATACGCAGTATTTT. Its translation is CASSFITSSGTDTQYF.